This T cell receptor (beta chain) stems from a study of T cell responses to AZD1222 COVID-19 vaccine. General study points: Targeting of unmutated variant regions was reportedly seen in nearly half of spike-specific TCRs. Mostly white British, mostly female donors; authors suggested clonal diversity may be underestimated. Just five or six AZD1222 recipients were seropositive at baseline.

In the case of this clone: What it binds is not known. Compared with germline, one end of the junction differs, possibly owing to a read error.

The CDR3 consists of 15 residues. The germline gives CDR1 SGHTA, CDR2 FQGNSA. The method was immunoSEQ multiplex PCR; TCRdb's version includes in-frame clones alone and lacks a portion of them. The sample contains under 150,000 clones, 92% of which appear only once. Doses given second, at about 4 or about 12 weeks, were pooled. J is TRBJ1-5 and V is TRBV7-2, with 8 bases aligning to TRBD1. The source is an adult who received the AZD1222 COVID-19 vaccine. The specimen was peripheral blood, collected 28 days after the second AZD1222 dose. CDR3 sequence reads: CASSLDRGRNQPQHF. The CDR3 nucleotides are TGTGCCAGCAGTTTAGACAGGGGTCGCAATCAGCCCCAGCATTTT.